This TCR beta chain was recovered during a study of cytomegalovirus exposure and HLA in healthy donors. Study in general: Most donors, roughly 84% of roughly 400 genotyped, fell in the Caucasian-associated ancestry cluster. The study's findings and limits: Reportedly, a later analysis found an Asian-associated ancestry cluster had fewer N-insertions than the roughly 700-donor mean.

V gave up 4 bases and J gave up 0 bases, with 13 bases separating them. The CDR3 is 16 residues long. Germline assignment: CDR1 SNHLY and CDR2 FYNNEI. The PCR made use of 60 Vbeta and 13 Jbeta primers. This table comes from immunoSEQ multiplex PCR, and its TCRdb copy is limited to in-frame clones, with some not included. The data contain approximately 190,000 clones, about four fifths of them singletons. As to this clone: Its cognate antigen is unknown.

V and J are TRBV2 and TRBJ2-1; D may be TRBD2 (6 bases). The origin of this receptor is a woman aged 18 to 35 in good health and CMV-seronegative. The sequencing input was PBMCs. For the CDR3, the DNA is TGTGCCAGCAGTGGGGGTAGCGGATTCTCCTACAATGAGCAGTTCTTC. Encoded protein: CASSGGSGFSYNEQFF.